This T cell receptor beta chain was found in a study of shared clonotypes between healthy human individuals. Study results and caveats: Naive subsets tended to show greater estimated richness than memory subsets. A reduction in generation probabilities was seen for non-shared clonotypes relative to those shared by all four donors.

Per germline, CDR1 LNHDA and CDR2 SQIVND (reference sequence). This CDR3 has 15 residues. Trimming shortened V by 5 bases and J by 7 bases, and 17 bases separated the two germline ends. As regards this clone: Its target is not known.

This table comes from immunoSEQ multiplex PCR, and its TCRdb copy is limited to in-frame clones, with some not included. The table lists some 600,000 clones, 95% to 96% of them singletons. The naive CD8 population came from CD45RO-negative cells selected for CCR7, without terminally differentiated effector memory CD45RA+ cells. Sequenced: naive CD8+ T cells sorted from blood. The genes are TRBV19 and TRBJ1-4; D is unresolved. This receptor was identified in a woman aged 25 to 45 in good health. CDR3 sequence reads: CASSYGPSRIEKLFF. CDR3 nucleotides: TGTGCCAGTAGTTACGGGCCTTCTAGAATTGAAAAACTGTTTTTT. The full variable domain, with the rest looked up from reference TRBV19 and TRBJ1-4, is DGGITQSPKYLFRKEGQNVTLSCEQNLNHDAMYWYRQDPGQGLRLIYYSQIVNDFQKGDIAEGYSVSREKKESFPLTVTSAQKNPTAFYLCASSYGPSRIEKLFFGSGTQLSVL.